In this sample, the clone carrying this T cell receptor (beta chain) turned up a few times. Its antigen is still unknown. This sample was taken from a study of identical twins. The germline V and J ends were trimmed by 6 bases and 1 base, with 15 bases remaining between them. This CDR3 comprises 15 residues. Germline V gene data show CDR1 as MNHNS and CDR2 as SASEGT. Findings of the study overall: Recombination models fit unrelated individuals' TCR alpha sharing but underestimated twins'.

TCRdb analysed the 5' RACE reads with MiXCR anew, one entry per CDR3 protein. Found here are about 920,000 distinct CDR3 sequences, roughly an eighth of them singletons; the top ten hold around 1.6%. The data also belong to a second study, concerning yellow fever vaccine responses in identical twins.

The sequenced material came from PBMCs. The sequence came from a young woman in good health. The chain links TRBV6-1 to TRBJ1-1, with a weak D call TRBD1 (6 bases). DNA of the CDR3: TGTGCCAGCAGATCCCCCGACAGGCAGAACACTGAAGCTTTCTTT. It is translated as CASRSPDRQNTEAFF.